This TCR beta chain was captured in a study of blood T cell repertoires in COVID-19. Study at large: COVID-19 samples, acute and convalescent, were from the United States, Italy and Spain. From T cells, B-cell-depleted T cells, or PBMCs came the material, which was cDNA or gDNA.

As processed by the authors: The assay estimated nucleated cells by amplifying reference gene primers. The data were produced by immunoSEQ multiplex PCR, yet TCRdb's version contains in-frame clones alone and is incomplete. That table gives V, J and clone size, and the DNA gave D and trimming. The sample lists some 280,000 clones; 75% to 90% were seen once. The CDR3 has 16 amino acids. Germline CDR1 and CDR2: MDHEN and SYDVKM. The V and J ends lost 6 bases and 2 bases respectively, with 19 bases between them. Input material: peripheral blood. The rearrangement joins TRBV28 to TRBJ2-5; weak D call: TRBD2 (6 bases). The TCR was taken from a woman aged 40 to 49 who had recovered from COVID-19. CDR3 sequence (DNA): TGTGCCAGCAGGAGTTCGTGGCGGGGCCTACAAGAGACCCAGTACTTC. Protein: CASRSSWRGLQETQYF. The full variable domain, its missing parts supplied by reference TRBV28 and TRBJ2-5, is DVKVTQSSRYLVKRTGEKVFLECVQDMDHENMFWYRQDPGLGLRLIYFSYDVKMKEKGDIPEGYSVSREKKERFSLILESASTNQTSMYLCASRSSWRGLQETQYFGPGTRLLVL.